The 30 T cell receptor beta chains given below trace back to one sample, sequenced in a study of blood T cell repertoires in COVID-19. Assay used: immunoSEQ multiplex PCR; TCRdb lists only in-frame clones, some missing. The data hold approximately 240,000 clones, with just under 85% observed a single time. The sequenced sample was peripheral blood. The receptors here all came from a woman aged 55-70 years with active or convalescent COVID-19.

This chain links TRBV15 with TRBJ1-3; D might be TRBD1 (6 bases). CDR3 length: 16 amino acids. Per the germline V gene, CDR1 is LNHNV and CDR2 is YYDKDF (reference sequence). The V gene lost 4 bases and the J gene lost 4 bases, with 17 bases spanning the gap. The CDR3 DNA sequence: TGTGCCACCAGCACAACACACATGGACAGCGGAAACACCATATATTTT. It is translated as CATSTTHMDSGNTIYF.

This clone was recorded once. V gene TRBV18 combines with J gene TRBJ2-2; TRBD2 aligns across 7 bases. The CDR3 has 16 amino acids. The junction had 9 bases not matched to a gene; V was cut back by 3 bases and J by 5 bases. Per germline, CDR1 KGHSH and CDR2 LQKENI. The CDR3 spells CASSPLAAEATGELFF. CDR3 nucleotide sequence: TGTGCCAGCTCACCCCTAGCGGCGGAGGCGACCGGGGAGCTGTTTTTT.

The chain joins TRBV5-4 to TRBJ1-2; 8 bases align to TRBD1. V lost 2 bases, J lost 4 bases, and 4 bases stayed unmatched. CDR1 SGHNT and CDR2 YYREEE come from the germline V gene (reference sequence). The CDR3 extends over 14 amino acids. The chain's CDR3 is CASSFPGGFYGYTF. CDR3 DNA: TGTGCCAGCAGCTTCCCAGGGGGCTTCTATGGCTACACCTTC.

The V gene is TRBV30, the J gene TRBJ1-4; 8 nucleotides line up with TRBD1. Germline values: CDR1 GTSNPN, CDR2 SVGIG (reference sequence). Germline trimming cut 0 bases from V and 1 base from J; bases unmatched to any gene: 1. The length of the CDR3 is 15 residues. Here the CDR3 reads CAWSVQGGTNEKLFF. The CDR3 DNA is TGTGCCTGGAGTGTACAGGGGGGAACTAATGAAAAACTGTTTTTT.

The chain carries TRBV6-4 and TRBJ1-3; D is possibly TRBD1 (6 bases). The CDR3 has 16 residues. Trimming took off 4 bases at V and 0 bases at J, with 13 bases between the two ends. Germline V gene data show CDR1 as MRHNA and CDR2 as SNTAGT. In DNA, the CDR3 is TGTGCCAGCAGTGCCCAGGACAGACGCTCTGGAAACACCATATATTTT. It specifies CASSAQDRRSGNTIYF.

The chain links TRBV5-1 to TRBJ1-2; 7 positions agree with TRBD1. The CDR3 loop spans 15 amino acids. V shed 0 bases and J 4 bases; nucleotides not matched to a gene: 6. The germline CDR1 and CDR2 sequences are SGHRS and YFSETQ. The CDR3 coding sequence is TGCGCCAGCAGCTTGGCCGAGGGGGCAGGCTATGGCTACACCTTC. Encoded protein: CASSLAEGAGYGYTF.

This clone was observed once. The chain uses TRBV11-3 and TRBJ2-5; 9 bases map to TRBD1. CDR3 length: 15 amino acids. CDR1 is SGHNT and CDR2 is YENEEA in the germline V gene. V was pared by 6 bases and J by 2 bases, with 7 bases of the junction left unmatched. Written as DNA, the CDR3 is TGTGCCAGCAGTCCAGGGGGGACAGGGCAAGAGACCCAGTACTTC. Translated: CASSPGGTGQETQYF.

The chain couples TRBV2 to TRBJ2-1; D is ambiguous. The CDR3 spans 13 residues. CDR1 is SNHLY, CDR2 FYNNEI, per germline. V dropped 1 base and J dropped 8 bases, with 9 bases sitting between them. CDR3: CASSEGLGDEQFF. The CDR3 DNA sequence: TGTGCCAGCAGTGAAGGACTTGGCGATGAGCAGTTCTTC.

This clone has more than one count but fewer than ten. The CDR3 reads CASSRPRQSQPQHF. The CDR3 nucleotides read TGTGCCAGCAGCCGTCCCCGACAGAGTCAGCCCCAGCATTTT. The chain uses TRBV7-9 and TRBJ1-5, with D perhaps matching TRBD1 (5 bases). The CDR3 totals 14 residues. V lost 5 bases, J lost 6 bases, and 14 bases lay in between. CDR1 SEHNR and CDR2 FQNEAQ come from the germline V gene (reference sequence).

J is TRBJ1-3 and V is TRBV10-3; possible D gene TRBD1, 6 bases. This CDR3 has 12 amino acids. The V and J ends lost 10 bases and 4 bases respectively, with 11 bases between them. Germline CDR1 ENHRY, CDR2 SYGVKD. CDR3 coding DNA: TGTGCCAGCCGACAGGACGGAAACACCATATATTTT. It yields the protein CASRQDGNTIYF.

The genes are TRBV11-3 and TRBJ2-7; the match to TRBD2 covers 7 bases. J gave up 7 bases and V 4 bases, and 16 bases lay outside the gene matches. The CDR3 has 16 residues. Germline V gene lookup returns CDR1 SGHNT and CDR2 YENEEA. The DNA for the CDR3 is TGTGCCAGCAGCTCGGGAGGTGGACCAAGACCGGGGGAGCAGTACTTC. It yields the protein CASSSGGGPRPGEQYF.

The J gene is TRBJ1-4, the V gene TRBV7-9, with 8 positions matching TRBD1. This CDR3 has 14 amino acids. CDR1 and CDR2 (germline): SEHNR, FQNEAQ (reference sequence). The V segment lost 4 bases and the J segment 7 bases; nucleotides outside the gene matches: 5. The CDR3 coding sequence is TGTGCCAGCAGCTGGACAGGGAGATTTGAAAAACTGTTTTTT. Translation gives CASSWTGRFEKLFF.

This clone was found a few times. The V gene is TRBV9, the J gene TRBJ2-3, with 11 positions matching TRBD2. This CDR3 contains 15 residues. Losses at the gene ends were 4 bases for V and 5 bases for J; bases not matched to a gene: 6. Per germline, CDR1 SGDLS and CDR2 YYNGEE. The CDR3 DNA reads as TGTGCCAGCAGCCAAGAACTAGCGGGAGTAGATACGCAGTATTTT. The encoded protein is CASSQELAGVDTQYF.

The V and J genes are TRBV6-1 and TRBJ2-7; 8 bases line up with TRBD1. Germline CDR1 MNHNS, CDR2 SASEGT. Trimming removed 3 bases from V and 0 bases from J; junction bases left unmatched: 4. There are 15 residues in the CDR3. CDR3 in amino acids: CASSERGTGSYEQYV. The CDR3, as DNA: TGTGCCAGCAGTGAGAGGGGGACAGGCTCCTACGAGCAGTACGTC.

This clone was seen a single time. J is TRBJ2-1 and V is TRBV5-1, with D possibly matching TRBD2 (7 bases). CDR3 length equals 16 residues. Germline V gene lookup returns CDR1 SGHRS and CDR2 YFSETQ. V lost 0 bases and J 10 bases, leaving 20 bases between the germline ends. The DNA of the CDR3 is TGCGCCAGCAGCTTGGGAATAAGTCGGGGGGCTGAGGAGCAGTTCTTC. Protein: CASSLGISRGAEEQFF.

The chain combines TRBV6-5 with TRBJ2-7; 7 bases match TRBD1. The CDR3 runs 13 residues. Germline-derived CDR1 and CDR2 are MNHEY and SVGAGI. The junction had 6 bases not matched to a gene; V was cut back by 5 bases and J by 5 bases. The CDR3 sequence: CASSRQGVHEQYF. The CDR3, as DNA: TGTGCCAGCAGTCGACAGGGAGTCCACGAGCAGTACTTC.

V is TRBV19 and J is TRBJ2-7, with D perhaps matching TRBD1 (6 bases). CDR1 is LNHDA, CDR2 SQIVND, per germline (reference sequence). The V end was cut by 8 bases, the J end by 1 base, with 15 bases between. This CDR3 contains 14 residues. CDR3 in amino acids: CASQQGPLSYEQYF. The CDR3 DNA reads as TGTGCCAGTCAACAGGGCCCCCTTTCCTACGAGCAGTACTTC.

The table lists this clone with a few counts. V gene TRBV7-2 combines with J gene TRBJ1-2; possible D gene TRBD1, 5 bases. This CDR3 is built from 13 residues. Between the trimmed V and J ends, which lost 6 bases and 4 bases, there was a span of 12 bases. Germline values: CDR1 SGHTA, CDR2 FQGNSA. CDR3 sequence: CASRRQSPYGYTF. CDR3 coding DNA: TGTGCCAGCAGGCGACAGTCGCCCTATGGCTACACCTTC.

This sequence joins TRBV29-1 and TRBJ1-2; 9 nucleotides agree with TRBD1. J gave up 8 bases and V 5 bases, and 12 bases lay outside the gene matches. The V gene's germline CDR1 is SQVTM and CDR2 ANQGSEA. This CDR3 spans 14 amino acids. The CDR3 reads CSVNPLGTGKGYTF. For the CDR3, the DNA is TGCAGCGTTAACCCCCTAGGGACAGGGAAGGGCTACACCTTC.

The CDR3 is CASPDSNYGYTF. CDR3 nucleotide sequence: TGTGCCAGCCCGGACAGCAACTATGGCTACACCTTC. The rearrangement uses TRBV21-1 and TRBJ1-2; whether TRBD1, the table's D call, matches the DNA was not checked. TRBV21-1 is marked as a pseudogene. The CDR3 extends over 12 amino acids.

The chain carries TRBV5-5 and TRBJ1-2; D is uncertain. CDR3 length: 11 residues. Trimming pared 0 bases from V and 12 bases from J, leaving 9 bases between. Looked up from germline, CDR1 is SGHKS and CDR2 is YYEKEE (reference sequence). The CDR3 DNA is TGTGCCAGCAGCTTGGCAGGCGGGGACACCTTC. This encodes CASSLAGGDTF. Filled out from reference TRBV5-5 and TRBJ1-2, the complete variable domain reads DAGVTQSPTHLIKTRGQQVTLRCSPISGHKSVSWYQQVLGQGPQFIFQYYEKEERGRGNFPDRFSARQFPNYSSELNVNALLLGDSALYLCASSLAGGDTFGSGTRLTVV.

This clone was detected only a few times. The rearrangement links TRBV6-1 to TRBJ1-2, with D unresolved. V gave up 3 bases and J gave up 4 bases, with 9 bases separating them. The CDR3 totals 13 residues. Germline CDR1 and CDR2: MNHNS and SASEGT. The CDR3 DNA sequence: TGTGCCAGCAGTGAGTGGAGCAGCTATGGCTACACCTTC. Translation: CASSEWSSYGYTF.

This chain uses TRBV28 with TRBJ2-1, with 9 bases lining up with TRBD1. V was pared by 6 bases and J by 6 bases, with 6 bases of the junction left unmatched. This CDR3 is 14 amino acids long. Germline assignment: CDR1 MDHEN and CDR2 SYDVKM. The chain's CDR3 is CASSLMDRGNEQFF. CDR3 DNA: TGTGCCAGCAGCCTTATGGACAGGGGCAATGAGCAGTTCTTC. Complete variable domain (other parts from reference TRBV28 and TRBJ2-1): DVKVTQSSRYLVKRTGEKVFLECVQDMDHENMFWYRQDPGLGLRLIYFSYDVKMKEKGDIPEGYSVSREKKERFSLILESASTNQTSMYLCASSLMDRGNEQFFGPGTRLTVL.

Written as DNA, the CDR3 is TGTGCCAGCCAGCGGGTGGATACGCAGTATTTT. Its protein is CASQRVDTQYF. The chain couples TRBV6-5 to TRBJ2-3, with D possibly being TRBD2 (6 bases). Germline loops: CDR1 MNHEY, CDR2 SVGAGI. V was clipped by 8 bases and J by 6 bases, with 9 bases between them. This CDR3 has 11 residues.

There are a few counts of this clone. The chain has TRBV10-2 and TRBJ1-5; no reliable D call. Germline V gene data show CDR1 as WSHSY and CDR2 as SAAADI. CDR3 size: 14 residues. V was pared by 2 bases and J by 7 bases, with 12 bases between. This chain's CDR3 is CASSEGRVAQPQHF. Written as DNA, the CDR3 is TGCGCCAGCAGTGAGGGGCGGGTTGCGCAGCCCCAGCATTTT.

The chain links TRBV15 to TRBJ1-2; 7 bases agree with TRBD1. Per germline, CDR1 LNHNV and CDR2 YYDKDF (reference sequence). J gave up 0 bases and V 3 bases, and 4 bases lay outside the gene matches. The CDR3 runs to 15 residues. Written as DNA, the CDR3 is TGTGCCACCAGCAGTCCAGGGACAGCTAACTATGGCTACACCTTC. It codes for CATSSPGTANYGYTF.

The J gene is TRBJ2-1, the V gene TRBV6-5; TRBD1 agrees at 9 bases. V trimming: 3 bases; J trimming: 7 bases; junction bases outside the gene matches: 7. The germline gives CDR1 MNHEY, CDR2 SVGAGI. The CDR3 sequence is 15 residues long. DNA of the CDR3: TGTGCCAGCAGTTATACCGGGACAGGGTTGAATGAGCAGTTCTTC. Its translation: CASSYTGTGLNEQFF.

V usage is TRBV6-2 or TRBV6-3 and J usage is TRBJ2-5; 8 nucleotides align to TRBD1. J gave up 5 bases and V 6 bases, and 5 bases lay outside the gene matches. CDR3 length: 13 amino acids. Germline V lookup: CDR1 MNHEY, CDR2 SVGEGT. DNA for the CDR3: TGTGCCAGCAGCGGACAGGGCGCGGAGACCCAGTACTTC. Translated, it gives CASSGQGAETQYF.

The genes are TRBV27 and TRBJ1-2; 7 nucleotides align to TRBD1. V was pared by 1 base and J by 4 bases, with 15 bases of the junction left unmatched. The CDR3 is 18 residues long. Looked up from germline, CDR1 is MNHEY and CDR2 is SMNVEV (reference sequence). CDR3 amino acids: CASSLFNAPGQSTYGYTF. The CDR3 nucleotides read TGTGCCAGCAGTTTATTTAATGCTCCGGGACAGAGCACCTATGGCTACACCTTC.

This chain connects TRBV5-1 to TRBJ2-3, with 11 bases lining up with TRBD1. Trimming at V came to 6 bases and at J to 5 bases, leaving 8 bases not matched to a gene. The CDR3 has 15 amino acids. Germline V gene data show CDR1 as SGHRS and CDR2 as YFSETQ. CDR3 in DNA: TGCGCCAGCATGCCGGGACAGGGGGATGGAGATACGCAGTATTTT. It codes for CASMPGQGDGDTQYF. The full variable domain, completed using reference TRBV5-1 and TRBJ2-3, is KAGVTQTPRYLIKTRGQQVTLSCSPISGHRSVSWYQQTPGQGLQFLFEYFSETQRNKGNFPGRFSGRQFSNSRSEMNVSTLELGDSALYLCASMPGQGDGDTQYFGPGTRLTVL.